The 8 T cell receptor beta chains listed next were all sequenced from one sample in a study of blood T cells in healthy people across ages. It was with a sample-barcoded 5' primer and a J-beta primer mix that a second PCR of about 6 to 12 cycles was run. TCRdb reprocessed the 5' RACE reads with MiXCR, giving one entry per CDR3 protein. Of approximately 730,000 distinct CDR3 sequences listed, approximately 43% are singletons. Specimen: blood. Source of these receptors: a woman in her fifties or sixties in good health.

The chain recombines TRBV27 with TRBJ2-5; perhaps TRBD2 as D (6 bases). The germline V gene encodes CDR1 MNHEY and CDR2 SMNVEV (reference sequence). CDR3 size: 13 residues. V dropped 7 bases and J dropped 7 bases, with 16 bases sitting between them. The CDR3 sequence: CASKPGSEGTQYF. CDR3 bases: TGTGCCAGCAAACCCGGGTCGGAGGGGACCCAGTACTTC.

The CDR3 region has the DNA TGTGCCAGCAGCTCCGCCGGGGGGGCCTACAATGAGCAGTTCTTC. The encoded protein is CASSSAGGAYNEQFF. The chain couples TRBV7-2 to TRBJ2-1, with 8 bases aligning to TRBD2. The germline gives CDR1 SGHTA, CDR2 FQGNSA. The CDR3 runs 15 residues. J gave up 2 bases and V 4 bases, and 4 bases lay outside the gene matches.

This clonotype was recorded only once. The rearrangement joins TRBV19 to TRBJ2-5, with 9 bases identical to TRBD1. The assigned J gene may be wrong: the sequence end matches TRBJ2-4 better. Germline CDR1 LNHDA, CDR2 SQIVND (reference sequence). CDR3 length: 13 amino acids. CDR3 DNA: TGTGCCAGTAGTGGCGGACAGGGGACCATTCAGTACTTC. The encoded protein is CASSGGQGTIQYF.

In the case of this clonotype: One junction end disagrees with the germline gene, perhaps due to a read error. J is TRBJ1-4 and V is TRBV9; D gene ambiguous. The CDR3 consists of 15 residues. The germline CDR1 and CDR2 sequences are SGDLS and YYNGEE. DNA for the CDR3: TGTGCCAGCAGCGTAGGGAACGGCCTTTATGAGAAACTGTTTTTT. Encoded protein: CASSVGNGLYEKLFF.

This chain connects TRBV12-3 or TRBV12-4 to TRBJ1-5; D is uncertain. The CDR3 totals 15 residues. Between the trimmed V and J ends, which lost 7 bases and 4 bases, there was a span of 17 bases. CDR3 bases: TGTGCCAGCAACCAGGCCCTAGGAGGGAATCAGCCCCAGCATTTT. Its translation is CASNQALGGNQPQHF.

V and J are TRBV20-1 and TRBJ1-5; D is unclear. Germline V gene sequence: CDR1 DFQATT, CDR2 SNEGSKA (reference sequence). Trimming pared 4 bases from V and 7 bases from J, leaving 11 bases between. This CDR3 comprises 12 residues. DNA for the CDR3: TGCAGTGCTAAAGCAGTGGGGCAGCCCCAGCATTTT. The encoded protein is CSAKAVGQPQHF.

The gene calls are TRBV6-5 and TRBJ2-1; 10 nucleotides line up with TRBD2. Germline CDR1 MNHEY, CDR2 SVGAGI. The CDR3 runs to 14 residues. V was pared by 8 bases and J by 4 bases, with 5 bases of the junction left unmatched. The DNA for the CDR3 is TGTGCCAGCGGTGAGCGGGGGGGTTACAATGAGCAGTTCTTC. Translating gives CASGERGGYNEQFF.

Written as DNA, the CDR3 is TGCAGTGCCTTCAGGGCAGGGGGAATGATATTCCAAGAGACCCAGTACTTC. It codes for CSAFRAGGMIFQETQYF. The chain uses TRBV20-1 and TRBJ2-5, with 7 bases identical to TRBD1. CDR1 is DFQATT and CDR2 is SNEGSKA in the germline V gene (reference sequence). This CDR3 comprises 17 residues. Trimming at V came to 6 bases and at J to 1 base, leaving 17 bases not matched to a gene.